Below, one T cell receptor (beta chain) is given with its context. The antigen is undetermined. Primers: 60 Vbeta forward and 13 Jbeta reverse. Method: immunoSEQ multiplex PCR; TCRdb's copy keeps in-frame clones and lacks some. The sample holds about 140,000 clones, about two thirds seen once. The sample originates from a study of cytomegalovirus exposure and HLA in healthy donors. Background on the study: Caucasian-associated ancestry cluster membership applied to approximately 80% of approximately 420 genotyped donors. Study-wide results and caveats: Sequencing depth roughly uniform across donors was assumed in presence/absence analyses. One variant, a missense change in DCLRE1C, was linked in a later analysis to TCR beta V- and J-gene trimming.

Trimming cost V 4 bases and J 10 bases; bases outside gene matches: 11. The CDR3 loop spans 15 amino acids. Germline values: CDR1 LNHDA, CDR2 SQIVND (reference sequence). This sequence joins TRBV19 and TRBJ1-4, with 8 bases fitting TRBD1. Input material: PBMCs. The TCR comes from a man younger than 40 in good health and CMV-seropositive. Written as DNA, the CDR3 is TGTGCCAGTAGTACCAAATGGACAGGGAGGGCAAAACTGTTTTTT. Translated: CASSTKWTGRAKLFF.